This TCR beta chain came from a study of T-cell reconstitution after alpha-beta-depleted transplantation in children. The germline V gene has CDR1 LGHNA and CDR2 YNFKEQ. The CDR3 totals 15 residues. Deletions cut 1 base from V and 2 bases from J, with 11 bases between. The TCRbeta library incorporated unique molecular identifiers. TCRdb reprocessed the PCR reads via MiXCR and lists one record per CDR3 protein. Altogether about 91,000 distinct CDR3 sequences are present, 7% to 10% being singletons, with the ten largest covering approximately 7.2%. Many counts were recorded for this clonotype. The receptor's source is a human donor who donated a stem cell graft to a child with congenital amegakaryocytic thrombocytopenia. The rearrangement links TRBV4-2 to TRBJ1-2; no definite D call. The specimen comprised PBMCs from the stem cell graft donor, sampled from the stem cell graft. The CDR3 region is CASSQAVSGNYGYTF. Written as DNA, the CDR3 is TGTGCCAGCAGCCAAGCGGTCAGTGGAAACTATGGCTACACCTTC.